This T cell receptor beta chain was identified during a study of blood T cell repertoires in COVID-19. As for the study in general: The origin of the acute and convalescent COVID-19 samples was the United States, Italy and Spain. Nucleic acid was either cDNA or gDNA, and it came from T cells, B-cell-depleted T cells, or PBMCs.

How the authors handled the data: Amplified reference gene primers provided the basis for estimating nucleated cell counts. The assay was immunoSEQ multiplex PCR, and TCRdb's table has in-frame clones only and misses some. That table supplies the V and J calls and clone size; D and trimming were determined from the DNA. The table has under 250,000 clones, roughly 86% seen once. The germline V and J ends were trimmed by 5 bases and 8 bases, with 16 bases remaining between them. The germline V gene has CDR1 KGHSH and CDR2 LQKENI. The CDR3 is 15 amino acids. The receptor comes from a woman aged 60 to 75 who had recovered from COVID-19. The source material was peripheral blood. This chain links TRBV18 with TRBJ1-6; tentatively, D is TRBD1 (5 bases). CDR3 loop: CASSAPGGNDSPLHF. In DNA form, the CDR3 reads TGTGCCAGCTCAGCGCCCGGGGGTAATGATTCACCCCTCCACTTT.